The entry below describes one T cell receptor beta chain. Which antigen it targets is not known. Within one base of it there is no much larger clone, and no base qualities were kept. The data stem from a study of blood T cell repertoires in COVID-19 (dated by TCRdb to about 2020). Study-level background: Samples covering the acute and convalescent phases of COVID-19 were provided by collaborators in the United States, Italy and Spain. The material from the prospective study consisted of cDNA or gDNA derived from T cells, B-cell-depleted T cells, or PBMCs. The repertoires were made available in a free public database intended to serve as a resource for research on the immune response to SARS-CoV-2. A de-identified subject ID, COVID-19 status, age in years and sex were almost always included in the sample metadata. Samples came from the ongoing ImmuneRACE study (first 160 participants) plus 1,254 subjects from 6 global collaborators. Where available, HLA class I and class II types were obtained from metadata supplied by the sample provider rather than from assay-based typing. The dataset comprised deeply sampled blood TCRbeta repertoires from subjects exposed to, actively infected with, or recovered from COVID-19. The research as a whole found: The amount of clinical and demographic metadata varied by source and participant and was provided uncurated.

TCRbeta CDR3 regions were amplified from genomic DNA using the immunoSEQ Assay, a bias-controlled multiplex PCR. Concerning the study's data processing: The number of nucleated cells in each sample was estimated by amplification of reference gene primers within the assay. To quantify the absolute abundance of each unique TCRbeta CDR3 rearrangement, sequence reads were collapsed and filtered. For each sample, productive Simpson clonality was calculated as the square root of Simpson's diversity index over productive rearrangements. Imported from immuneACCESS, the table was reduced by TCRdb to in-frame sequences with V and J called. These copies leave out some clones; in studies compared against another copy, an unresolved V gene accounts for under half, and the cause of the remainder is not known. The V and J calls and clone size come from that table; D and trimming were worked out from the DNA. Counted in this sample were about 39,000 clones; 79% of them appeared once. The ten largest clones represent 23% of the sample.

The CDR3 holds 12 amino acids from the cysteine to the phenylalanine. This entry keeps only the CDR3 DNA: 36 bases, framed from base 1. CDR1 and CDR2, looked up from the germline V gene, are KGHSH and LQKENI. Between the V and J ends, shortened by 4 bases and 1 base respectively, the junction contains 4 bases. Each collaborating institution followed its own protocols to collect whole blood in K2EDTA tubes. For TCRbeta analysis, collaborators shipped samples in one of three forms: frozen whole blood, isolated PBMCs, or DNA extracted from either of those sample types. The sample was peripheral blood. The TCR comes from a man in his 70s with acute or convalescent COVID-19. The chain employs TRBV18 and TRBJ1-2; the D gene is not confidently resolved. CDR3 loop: CASSLYNYGYTF. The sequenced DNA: TGTGCCAGCTCACTCTATAACTATGGCTACACCTTC.